The present T cell receptor beta chain was sequenced within a study of cytomegalovirus exposure and HLA in healthy donors. Background on the study: HLA-typed donors were the source of approximately 86 million unique TCRs held in an early data release. Study outcomes and limitations: Analysis performed later found under 20,000 TCR beta sequences associated with HLA alleles at 0.05 false discovery rate. It is likely that the observed cluster of highly shared sequence variants was a sequencing artifact.

Primers for the PCR totalled 60 Vbeta and 13 Jbeta. Produced via immunoSEQ multiplex PCR; TCRdb's table is partial and in-frame only. Among around 170,000 clones, 84% were seen once, and the ten largest hold over 2.5%. This CDR3 spans 14 amino acids. Trimming cost V 4 bases and J 3 bases; bases outside gene matches: 1. Looked up from germline, CDR1 is LGHNA and CDR2 is YNFKEQ. This clone was counted between two and nine times. Antigen unknown. The source is a woman aged 50 to 60 in good health and CMV-seropositive. The rearrangement uses TRBV4-2 and TRBJ2-5; 11 bases fit TRBD2. Sequencing input: PBMCs. This CDR3 is CASSLTSGEETQYF. The DNA for the CDR3 is TGTGCCAGCAGCCTGACTAGCGGGGAAGAGACCCAGTACTTC.